This T cell receptor beta chain was sequenced in a study of T cells in Graves' hyperthyroidism and ophthalmopathy. Stable Graves' hyperthyroidism meant no ophthalmopathy progression within 18 months. Each diagnosis was grounded in clinical symptoms, serum thyroxine and TRAb, thyroid ultrasound, and orbital computed tomography. This clonotype has more than one count but fewer than ten. The antigen is undetermined. Findings and limits, study-wide: By a 13 V-J model, ophthalmopathy was set apart from stable hyperthyroidism. Expanded thyroid clonotypes (above 0.001) were mostly also found in blood.

Amplified TCR beta CDR3 regions came from RNA transcripts. An initial round of RT-PCR targeting the TCR CDR3 relied on the HTBI primer set. In TCRdb, the multiplex PCR reads were re-called with MiXCR into one record per CDR3 protein. The sample consists of 600,000 to 650,000 distinct CDR3 sequences, roughly 15% of them appearing once. Trimming stripped 0 bases from V and 4 bases from J, with 12 bases between. In germline, CDR1 is LGHDT, CDR2 YNNKEL (reference sequence). The CDR3 is 15 amino acids. The receptor was isolated from a woman in her 30s with Graves' hyperthyroidism. The rearrangement links TRBV3-1 to TRBJ2-5; D may match TRBD1 or TRBD2 (5 bases each). The material sequenced was blood. The CDR3 sequence is CASSQEWGFGETQYF. The CDR3 nucleotides read TGTGCCAGCAGCCAAGAGTGGGGGTTCGGAGAGACCCAGTACTTC.